The 15 T cell receptor beta chains given below trace back to one sample, sequenced in a study of multiple sclerosis patients with progressive multifocal leukoencephalopathy. Method: immunoSEQ multiplex PCR; TCRdb's copy keeps in-frame clones and lacks some. Among roughly 32,000 clones listed, roughly nine tenths were seen once. The time point is: time of PML onset. Specimen: PBMCs, collected from a patient treated with natalizumab. Receptors originate from a human donor with progressive multifocal leukoencephalopathy.

This CDR3 reads CASSSHTGTLSNQPQHF. As DNA, the CDR3 is TGTGCCAGCAGTTCCCATACCGGGACACTTAGCAATCAGCCCCAGCATTTT. The rearrangement uses TRBV28 and TRBJ1-5; weak D call: TRBD1 (6 bases). Germline values: CDR1 MDHEN, CDR2 SYDVKM. The CDR3 length is 17 residues. V was trimmed by 4 bases and J by 0 bases, leaving 16 bases between them.

The gene calls are TRBV27 and TRBJ1-3; D not resolved. Trimming cost V 6 bases and J 4 bases, with 4 bases left between them. CDR3 length: 11 amino acids. Germline V gene lookup returns CDR1 MNHEY and CDR2 SMNVEV (reference sequence). The CDR3 sequence: CASRVGNTIYF. For the CDR3, the DNA is TGTGCCAGCAGAGTCGGAAACACCATATATTTT.

The chain has TRBV19 and TRBJ1-1, with a possible D match to TRBD1 (6 bases). Germline CDR1 is LNHDA and CDR2 is SQIVND (reference sequence). The CDR3 is made up of 17 amino acids. The V gene lost 1 base and the J gene lost 2 bases, with 17 bases spanning the gap. The CDR3 region is CASSIVGDTKRNTEAFF. CDR3 sequence (DNA): TGTGCCAGTAGTATAGTAGGGGACACCAAACGAAACACTGAAGCTTTCTTT.

Only one count was recorded for this clone. This chain links TRBV28 with TRBJ2-7; perhaps TRBD2 as D (7 bases). There are 16 residues in the CDR3. Germline lookup yields CDR1 MDHEN and CDR2 SYDVKM. Trimming left V 10 bases short and J 2 bases short, with 24 bases between. CDR3 protein: CATDSKGRGRTYEQYF. DNA of the CDR3: TGTGCCACCGACTCGAAGGGGAGGGGGAGGACCTACGAGCAGTACTTC.

The rearrangement links TRBV5-1 to TRBJ1-6; D is ambiguous. The V gene lost 3 bases and the J gene lost 9 bases, with 16 bases spanning the gap. CDR1 and CDR2 (germline): SGHRS, YFSETQ. CDR3 length: 15 residues. CDR3 sequence reads: CASSSSAQLGSPLHF. CDR3 nucleotide sequence: TGCGCCAGCAGCTCATCAGCTCAGTTGGGTTCACCCCTCCACTTT.

The chain is built from TRBV2 and TRBJ1-5, with D possibly matching TRBD1 (5 bases). This CDR3 contains 18 residues. Germline-derived CDR1 and CDR2 are SNHLY and FYNNEI. Trimming took off 5 bases at V and 3 bases at J, with 23 bases between the two ends. The CDR3 DNA reads TGTGCCAGCAGTAAGCGGGGGTCTGGAACTGAAAACAATCAGCCCCAGCATTTT. This translates into CASSKRGSGTENNQPQHF.

The chain has TRBV30 and TRBJ1-1; D is ambiguous. Trimming shortened V by 2 bases and J by 10 bases, and 14 bases separated the two germline ends. The CDR3 is 12 amino acids. The germline gives CDR1 GTSNPN, CDR2 SVGIG (reference sequence). The DNA of the CDR3 is TGTGCCTGGAGTTTCAGAACGGCGGGAGCTTTCTTT. It specifies CAWSFRTAGAFF.

This chain links TRBV9 with TRBJ2-1; D tentatively fits TRBD1 or TRBD2 (5 bases each). The CDR3 runs to 17 residues. V lost 3 bases, J lost 3 bases, and 19 bases lay in between. Germline CDR1 and CDR2: SGDLS and YYNGEE. The CDR3 DNA sequence: TGTGCCAGCAGCGCCCGGGACCTCTCTTCGGGCTACAATGAGCAGTTCTTC. Its translation: CASSARDLSSGYNEQFF. Using reference TRBV9 and TRBJ2-1 for the parts outside the CDR3, the full variable domain is DSGVTQTPKHLITATGQRVTLRCSPRSGDLSVYWYQQSLDQGLQFLIQYYNGEERAKGNILERFSAQQFPDLHSELNLSSLELGDSALYFCASSARDLSSGYNEQFFGPGTRLTVL.

The chain carries TRBV7-9 and TRBJ1-5; the D gene is possibly TRBD1 (6 bases). The V gene lost 5 bases and the J gene lost 3 bases, with 11 bases spanning the gap. The CDR3 has 14 residues. Germline values: CDR1 SEHNR, CDR2 FQNEAQ (reference sequence). The DNA of the CDR3 is TGTGCCAGCAGCACCGGACAGCACAATCAGCCCCAGCATTTT. This codes for CASSTGQHNQPQHF.

V is TRBV2 and J is TRBJ2-7, with TRBD1 as a possible D gene (5 bases). Germline values: CDR1 SNHLY, CDR2 FYNNEI. The CDR3 has 15 residues. V was shortened by 6 bases and J by 3 bases, with 18 bases between the two germline ends. The CDR3 DNA reads TGTGCCAGCAGGGGCCAGGGTATGTACTTCTACGAGCAGTACTTC. Protein sequence: CASRGQGMYFYEQYF. The complete variable domain, with remaining parts taken from reference TRBV2 and TRBJ2-7, reads EPEVTQTPSHQVTQMGQEVILRCVPISNHLYFYWYRQILGQKVEFLVSFYNNEISEKSEIFDDQFSVERPDGSNFTLKIRSTKLEDSAMYFCASRGQGMYFYEQYFGPGTRLTVT.

V is TRBV5-6 and J is TRBJ1-2, with a tentative D call TRBD1 (5 bases). This CDR3 is built from 14 residues. CDR1 is SGHDT and CDR2 is YYEEEE in the germline V gene. Trimming shortened V by 0 bases and J by 11 bases, and 17 bases separated the two germline ends. The CDR3 sequence: CASSLEGPGPGYTF. As DNA, the CDR3 is TGTGCCAGCAGCTTGGAGGGGCCAGGCCCTGGGTACACCTTC.

The chain employs TRBV7-2 and TRBJ1-2; possible D gene TRBD1, 6 bases. Deletions cut 0 bases from V and 2 bases from J, with 13 bases between. CDR3 size: 16 residues. Germline V CDR1 and CDR2: SGHTA, FQGNSA. CDR3: CASSLAPRGINYGYTF. The CDR3 DNA follows: TGTGCCAGCAGCTTAGCACCGAGGGGGATCAACTATGGCTACACCTTC.

The chain joins TRBV15 to TRBJ1-4; possible D gene TRBD1, 5 bases. Germline V lookup: CDR1 LNHNV, CDR2 YYDKDF (reference sequence). Trimming shortened V by 0 bases and J by 1 base, and 15 bases separated the two germline ends. This CDR3 is 18 amino acids long. CDR3 in DNA: TGTGCCACCAGCAGAGATGCGTCAAGGGGCGTAACTAATGAAAAACTGTTTTTT. The encoded protein is CATSRDASRGVTNEKLFF.

The chain is built from TRBV2 and TRBJ1-5; no definite D call. The CDR3 runs 14 residues. The germline V and J ends were trimmed by 4 bases and 4 bases, with 11 bases remaining between them. Germline V gene lookup returns CDR1 SNHLY and CDR2 FYNNEI. CDR3 protein: CASSGVTRNQPQHF. As DNA, the CDR3 is TGTGCCAGCAGTGGGGTAACGAGGAATCAGCCCCAGCATTTT.

V gene TRBV7-2 combines with J gene TRBJ2-7, with 7 bases that match TRBD2. V lost 7 bases, J lost 5 bases, and 11 bases stayed unmatched. Germline CDR1 SGHTA, CDR2 FQGNSA. The CDR3 is 14 residues long. The CDR3 here is CASKSVGRGDEQYF. The CDR3 DNA sequence: TGTGCCAGCAAAAGTGTGGGGAGGGGCGACGAGCAGTACTTC.